Listed here is a single T cell receptor beta chain. This specimen belongs to a study of control samples from healthy donors and cancer patients. The CDR3 has 16 residues. Trimming took off 1 base at V and 0 bases at J, with 10 bases between the two ends. The germline CDR1 and CDR2 sequences are MNHNS and SASEGT. Sequenced by immunoSEQ multiplex PCR; TCRdb stores in-frame clones only, minus some. The repertoire holds 150,000 to 200,000 clones, with 75% to 95% as singletons. Specimen: blood. The chain joins TRBV6-1 to TRBJ1-5; D uncertain. The origin of this receptor is a woman between 40 and 55 years old in good health. The CDR3 sequence is CASSEEGIYSNQPQHF. The CDR3 DNA follows: TGTGCCAGCAGTGAAGAAGGGATCTATAGCAATCAGCCCCAGCATTTT.